This T cell receptor (beta chain) stems from a study of blood T cell repertoires in COVID-19. Turning to the study itself: The analysed material was cDNA or gDNA that came from T cells, B-cell-depleted T cells, or PBMCs.

Sequencing used immunoSEQ multiplex PCR; TCRdb keeps in-frame clones, though not all of them. The sample holds 25,000 to 30,000 clones; 80% to 90% are singletons and the top ten take about 9.5%. The sequence came from a man between 60 and 70 years old with acute or convalescent COVID-19. The sample consisted of peripheral blood.

Here the CDR3 DNA reads TGTGCCACCACCGCGGCCGACTCCTACGAGCAGTACTTC. Its translation: CATTAADSYEQYF. This sequence joins TRBV2 and TRBJ2-7; D unresolved. CDR3 length: 13 amino acids. V lost 10 bases, J lost 0 bases, and 13 bases lay in between. The germline V gene has CDR1 SNHLY and CDR2 FYNNEI.